Listed below are T cell receptor beta chains from one sample, sequenced in a study of shared T cell receptors in the human thymus. Assay: immunoSEQ multiplex PCR; the TCRdb copy retains only in-frame clones and omits some. The table shows 720,000 or so clones, with approximately 83% occurring only once. Another study also made use of these data, one on human thymus T cells.

Material: thymocytes. Source of these receptors: a girl in the first two years of life with a congenital heart defect. CDR3s include the opening cysteine and the closing phenylalanine or tryptophan. A D gene is named only where the DNA matches it firmly. Part of the rows lack a size; the others show once, few, many or a class for expanded clones.

J | D | V | size | DNA | CDR3
TRBJ1-1 | . | TRBV10-1 | . | TGCGCCAGCAGTGCCTCCGCGAATCGGTTGCTGAACACTGAAGCTTTCTTT | CASSASANRLLNTEAFF
TRBJ2-5 | . | TRBV6-1 | . | TGTGCCAGCAGTGAAATTTATACAGGGAGAATTCAAGAGACCCAGTACTTC | CASSEIYTGRIQETQYF
TRBJ1-1 | TRBD1 | TRBV10-3 | . | TGTGCCATCACACGGGGGGTGACAGGGGGAAGGACTGAAGCTTTCTTT | CAITRGVTGGRTEAFF
TRBJ1-4 | . | TRBV27 | . | TGTGCCAGCGGCACACAGGGTGGTAATGAAAAACTGTTTTTT | CASGTQGGNEKLFF
TRBJ1-3 | TRBD1 | TRBV5-1 | . | TGCGCCAGCAGCTCAAGTGAGGCACAGGGGTACGGTGGAAACACCATATATTTT | CASSSSEAQGYGGNTIYF
TRBJ1-2 | . | TRBV7-9 | once | TGTGCCAGCAGCTTCCAAACAAGAAGCTATGGCTACACCTTC | CASSFQTRSYGYTF
TRBJ1-1 | . | TRBV5-4 | . | TGTGCCAGCAGCTCTCAAGACAGTACGGTCACTGAAGCTTTCTTT | CASSSQDSTVTEAFF
TRBJ1-2 | . | TRBV5-6 | few | TGTGCCAGCAGCTTTGCGGGAATGTCGGGCTATGGCTACACCTTC | CASSFAGMSGYGYTF
TRBJ2-3 | . | TRBV28 | . | TGTGCCAGCAGCTATTCCGCGGGACAGCTCACAGATACGCAGTATTTT | CASSYSAGQLTDTQYF
TRBJ2-4 | TRBD2 | TRBV5-6 | once | TGTGCCAGCAGCACATCGACCAGCGGGGGGATTACCACCCGAAACATTCAGTACTTC | CASSTSTSGGITTRNIQYF
TRBJ1-3 | TRBD1 | TRBV6-6 | . | TGTGCCAGCAGTGGGGACAGGGGGCGGTCTGGAAACACCATATATTTT | CASSGDRGRSGNTIYF
TRBJ1-2 | . | TRBV7-9 | . | TGTGCCAGCAGTGACAGGAAGCAAACCTATGGCTACACCTTC | CASSDRKQTYGYTF
TRBJ1-4 | TRBD1 | TRBV28 | . | TGTGCCAGCAGTTTCAGGACAGGGGGAAATGAAAAACTGTTTTTT | CASSFRTGGNEKLFF
TRBJ2-7 | TRBD1 | TRBV6-1 | . | TGTGCCAGCAGTGATCAGGGGGCAACACCCTTCGAGCAGTACTTC | CASSDQGATPFEQYF
TRBJ2-1 | TRBD1 | TRBV4-1 | . | TGCGCCAGCAGCCAAGTCAGGGGGAAAGGGGACAATGAGCAGTTCTTC | CASSQVRGKGDNEQFF
TRBJ2-3 | TRBD2 | TRBV28 | . | TGTGCCAGCAGTTTGTGCCGGGGGGGCCAGACAGATACGCAGTATTTT | CASSLCRGGQTDTQYF
TRBJ2-7 | . | TRBV10-3 | once | TGTGCCATCAGTGAGTCGGGGAGCTCCTACGAGCAGTACTTC | CAISESGSSYEQYF
TRBJ1-5 | . | TRBV28 | . | TGTGCCAGCAGATTCATCCCGGACACCCTTTACCCCTCTGGTCAGCCCCAGCATTTT | CASRFIPDTLYPSGQPQHF
TRBJ2-5 | . | TRBV19 | . | TGTGCCAGTAGGTCTACTAGTCTGCGATCGGAGACCCAGTACTTC | CASRSTSLRSETQYF
TRBJ1-5 | TRBD1 | TRBV5-1 | . | TGCGCCAGCAGCTCCGGACAGGTCGATCAGCCCCAGCATTTT | CASSSGQVDQPQHF